This T cell receptor (beta chain) was obtained from a study of T cell responses to AZD1222 COVID-19 vaccine. Overall study results and limits: Just 6 or 7 AZD1222 recipients were seropositive at baseline. Spike-specific TCRs gained breadth and depth after people received two AZD1222 doses.

Germline lookup yields CDR1 MDHEN and CDR2 SYDVKM. Trimming cost V 9 bases and J 6 bases; bases outside gene matches: 11. The CDR3 is 15 residues long. Comments on this clone: Its antigen is as yet unknown.

Some clones are missing from TCRdb's copy, which holds only in-frame ones; the method was immunoSEQ multiplex PCR. This sample carries tens of thousands of clones, 92% of them seen once, and the ten largest clones take roughly 5.1%. The sample was peripheral blood, taken 28 days after the second AZD1222 dose. The gene calls are TRBV28 and TRBJ2-3; 11 bases match TRBD2. The clonotype comes from an adult who received the AZD1222 COVID-19 vaccine. The CDR3 DNA sequence: TGTGCCAGGAGAATAGCGGGAGGGCCCGGGGATACGCAGTATTTT. Amino acids: CARRIAGGPGDTQYF.